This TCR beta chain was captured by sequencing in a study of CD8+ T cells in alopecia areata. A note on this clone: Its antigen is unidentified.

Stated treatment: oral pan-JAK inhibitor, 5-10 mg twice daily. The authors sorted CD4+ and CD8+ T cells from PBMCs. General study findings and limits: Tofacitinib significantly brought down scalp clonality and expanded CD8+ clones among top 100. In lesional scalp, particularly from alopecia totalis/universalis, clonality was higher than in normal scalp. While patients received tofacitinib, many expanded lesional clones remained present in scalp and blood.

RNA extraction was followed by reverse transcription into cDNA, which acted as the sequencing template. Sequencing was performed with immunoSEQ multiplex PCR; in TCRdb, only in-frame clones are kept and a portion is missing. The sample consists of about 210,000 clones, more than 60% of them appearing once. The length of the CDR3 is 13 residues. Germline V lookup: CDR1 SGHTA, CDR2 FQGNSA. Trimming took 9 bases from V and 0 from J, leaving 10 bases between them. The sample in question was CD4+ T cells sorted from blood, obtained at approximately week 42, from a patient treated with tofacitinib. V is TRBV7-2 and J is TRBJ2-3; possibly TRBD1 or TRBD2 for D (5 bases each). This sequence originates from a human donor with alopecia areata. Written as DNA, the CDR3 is TGTGCCAGTGGGACGGCTAGCACAGATACGCAGTATTTT. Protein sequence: CASGTASTDTQYF.